Below are 2 T cell receptor beta chains sequenced from a single sample in a study of cytomegalovirus exposure and HLA in healthy donors. PCR involved 60 Vbeta and 13 Jbeta primers. Sequencing was performed with immunoSEQ multiplex PCR; in TCRdb, only in-frame clones are kept and a portion is missing. The sample records roughly 120,000 clones, about 70% being singletons. The sample was PBMCs. The receptors originated from a woman aged 40-49 years in good health and CMV-seronegative.

The chain is built from TRBV19 and TRBJ1-2, with D possibly TRBD1 on 5 matching bases. This CDR3 is built from 16 residues. V was pared by 7 bases and J by 0 bases, with 18 bases between. Germline V gene lookup returns CDR1 LNHDA and CDR2 SQIVND (reference sequence). The CDR3 DNA reads TGTGCCAGTACTCACTCACCTACAGGTGCTAACTATGGCTACACCTTC. Translating it yields CASTHSPTGANYGYTF.

This clone was seen more than once but under ten times. The chain uses TRBV4-3 and TRBJ1-4; the match to TRBD1 covers 9 bases. Germline lookup yields CDR1 LGHNA and CDR2 YSLEER. The junction had 2 bases not matched to a gene; V was cut back by 1 base and J by 5 bases. The CDR3 is made up of 15 amino acids. CDR3 DNA: TGCGCCAGCAGCCAAGGACAGGGGGGGAATGAAAAACTGTTTTTT. The encoded protein is CASSQGQGGNEKLFF.